The 28 T cell receptor beta chains given below trace back to one sample, sequenced in a study of vaccination and CD4 T cells after COVID-19. Sequencing of DNA taken from cultured CD4+ T cells relied on the Oncomine TCR Beta short-read assay. TCRdb re-analysed the PCR reads in MiXCR, keeping a single row per CDR3 protein. Among 20,000 to 25,000 distinct CDR3 sequences, around 30% were seen once, and the ten largest hold 8.6%. The antigens for these receptors are not known. Time point: late sampling 161 to 241 days after vaccination in three convalescent patients. Indicated treatment: roughly 11-day PBMC culture with coronavirus spike peptide pools or control peptides (ViraFEST assay). This specimen was CD4+ T cells from blood, cultured in vitro, taken about 7 months after SARS-CoV-2 vaccination. The receptors here all came from a human donor who had recovered from COVID-19.

There are a few counts of this clonotype. The genes are TRBV27 and TRBJ2-7; TRBD2 agrees at 9 bases. V lost 5 bases, J lost 5 bases, and 16 bases stayed unmatched. The CDR3 extends over 17 amino acids. CDR1 MNHEY and CDR2 SMNVEV come from the germline V gene (reference sequence). The CDR3: CASSERDTSGRFHEQYF. For the CDR3, the DNA is TGTGCCAGCAGTGAAAGGGATACGAGCGGGAGGTTCCACGAGCAGTACTTC.

This chain uses TRBV7-8 with TRBJ1-5, with D perhaps matching TRBD1 (6 bases). From germline, CDR1 is SGHVS and CDR2 FQNEAQ. The CDR3 has 19 residues. Trimming cost V 6 bases and J 6 bases, with 30 bases left between them. CDR3 nucleotide sequence: TGTGCCAGCAGTAATCTGGGGAGGCGGTCTTGGGCCAGGGGTCAGCCCCAGCATTTT. Protein product: CASSNLGRRSWARGQPQHF.

This clonotype occurred a few times. This chain uses TRBV20-1 with TRBJ2-1, with TRBD2 identical over 10 bases. The CDR3 covers 16 residues. The V gene's germline CDR1 is DFQATT and CDR2 SNEGSKA (reference sequence). Trimming at V came to 3 bases and at J to 4 bases, leaving 9 bases not matched to a gene. The CDR3 DNA reads as TGCAGTGCTAGGGGTCCAGCGGGAGGGAGATACAATGAGCAGTTCTTC. Translation gives CSARGPAGGRYNEQFF.

This clonotype was seen a handful of times. This chain links TRBV20-1 with TRBJ2-3; 7 bases align to TRBD1. J gave up 2 bases and V 6 bases, and 11 bases lay outside the gene matches. Germline CDR1 DFQATT, CDR2 SNEGSKA (reference sequence). This CDR3 is 15 amino acids long. DNA of the CDR3: TGCAGTGCCAACCCACCGGGACAGCTCACAGATACGCAGTATTTT. Translating gives CSANPPGQLTDTQYF.

This chain links TRBV7-2 with TRBJ2-5, with 7 bases aligning to TRBD2. CDR1 is SGHTA, CDR2 FQGNSA, per germline. Losses at the gene ends were 2 bases for V and 13 bases for J; bases not matched to a gene: 13. The CDR3 runs to 14 residues. The DNA of the CDR3 is TGTGCCAGCAGCTTAATGTCTAGCGGTACGTCTGTGTACTTC. Translated: CASSLMSSGTSVYF.

This clonotype showed up just once. This sequence joins TRBV11-2 and TRBJ2-5; D remains unclear. Germline V gene lookup returns CDR1 SGHAT and CDR2 FQNNGV. The CDR3 is made up of 13 amino acids. The ends were cut back, 2 bases at V and 1 base at J, with 5 bases in the middle. The CDR3 DNA reads TGTGCCAGCAGCTTAATAGTCCAAGAGACCCAGTACTTC. It yields the protein CASSLIVQETQYF.

This clonotype turned up a few times. The DNA for the CDR3 is TGTGCCAGCAGTTTATGGGGGGGTGCCCAAGAGACCCAGTACTTC. As protein: CASSLWGGAQETQYF. The chain links TRBV27 to TRBJ2-5; TRBD2 aligns across 7 bases. The V gene end was trimmed by 1 base and the J gene end by 1 base; junction bases not matched to a gene: 3. CDR3 length: 15 amino acids. CDR1 and CDR2 from the germline V gene are MNHEY and SMNVEV (reference sequence).

Only a few counts were recorded for this clonotype. CDR3 nucleotide sequence: TGTGCCAGCAGTTTGGATCGGGACTCCTACAATGAGCAGTTCTTC. This gives the protein CASSLDRDSYNEQFF. This sequence joins TRBV27 and TRBJ2-1, with D possibly matching TRBD2 (5 bases). Germline CDR1 is MNHEY and CDR2 is SMNVEV (reference sequence). This CDR3 spans 15 amino acids. The V and J ends lost 3 bases and 0 bases respectively, with 9 bases between them.

The chain combines TRBV19 with TRBJ2-5; D unresolved. Germline CDR1 is LNHDA and CDR2 is SQIVND (reference sequence). V lost 4 bases and J lost 3, with 9 bases in between. The CDR3 is made up of 13 amino acids. CDR3 in amino acids: CASSTHPEETQYF. The CDR3 coding sequence is TGTGCCAGTAGTACACACCCCGAAGAGACCCAGTACTTC.

In this sample, this clonotype turned up a few times. In DNA, the CDR3 is TGCAGTGCTAGGGGTGTCTACGAGCAGTACTTC. Translating it yields CSARGVYEQYF. V gene TRBV20-1 combines with J gene TRBJ2-7; D unclear. In germline, CDR1 is DFQATT, CDR2 SNEGSKA (reference sequence). The V gene lost 3 bases and the J gene lost 3 bases, with 6 bases spanning the gap. This CDR3 has 11 residues.

The rearrangement links TRBV19 to TRBJ2-1; D call uncertain. The germline V gene has CDR1 LNHDA and CDR2 SQIVND (reference sequence). There are 13 residues in the CDR3. V was cut by 3 bases and J by 9 bases, with 12 bases left in between. The CDR3 DNA is TGTGCCAGTAGTATTGGGCCCCACGGTGAGCAGTTCTTC. This sequence encodes CASSIGPHGEQFF.

The rearrangement joins TRBV5-4 to TRBJ2-7, with 10 bases matching TRBD2. This CDR3 is built from 14 residues. In germline, CDR1 is SGHNT, CDR2 YYREEE (reference sequence). Losses at the gene ends were 6 bases for V and 3 bases for J; bases not matched to a gene: 6. The CDR3 reads CASTNSGGNYEQYF. CDR3 nucleotides: TGTGCCAGCACCAATAGCGGGGGGAACTACGAGCAGTACTTC.

J is TRBJ2-1 and V is TRBV7-9, with 9 bases identical to TRBD2. V dropped 4 bases and J dropped 2; count of bases not matched to a gene: 12. This CDR3 spans 18 amino acids. CDR1 and CDR2 (germline): SEHNR, FQNEAQ (reference sequence). As DNA, the CDR3 is TGTGCCAGCAGCTCCACCAGACCGACTAGCGGCGCCTACAATGAGCAGTTCTTC. Its protein is CASSSTRPTSGAYNEQFF.

CDR3 in DNA: TGTGCCAGCAGCTCCACTTGGCAGGGGGCCTACGAGCAGTACTTC. It codes for CASSSTWQGAYEQYF. The rearrangement links TRBV7-2 to TRBJ2-7; 7 bases map to TRBD1. Germline CDR1 SGHTA, CDR2 FQGNSA. This CDR3 spans 15 amino acids. V lost 4 bases and J lost 2; bases outside the gene matches: 8.

This chain joins TRBV27 and TRBJ2-7, with D maybe TRBD2 (6 bases). V was pared by 8 bases and J by 7 bases, with 24 bases between. Germline assignment: CDR1 MNHEY and CDR2 SMNVEV (reference sequence). The CDR3 contains 15 residues. CDR3 bases: TGTGCCAGCCAGTCAGTTAGCGGAGGTTTGAGGGAGCAGTACTTC. Amino acid sequence: CASQSVSGGLREQYF.

The chain recombines TRBV7-2 with TRBJ1-3, with 7 bases identical to TRBD1. Germline lookup yields CDR1 SGHTA and CDR2 FQGNSA. The V gene end was trimmed by 8 bases and the J gene end by 4 bases; junction bases not matched to a gene: 11. The CDR3 covers 15 residues. The CDR3, as DNA: TGTGCCAGCGGACGGGAGGGGACAGTAGGAAACACCATATATTTT. Its protein product is CASGREGTVGNTIYF. Looking up the rest from reference TRBV7-2 and TRBJ1-3 gives the full variable domain: GAGVSQSPSNKVTEKGKDVELRCDPISGHTALYWYRQSLGQGLEFLIYFQGNSAPDKSGLPSDRFSAERTGGSVSTLTIQRTQQEDSAVYLCASGREGTVGNTIYFGEGSWLTVV.

The rearrangement uses TRBV6-5 and TRBJ2-1, with 8 nucleotides matching TRBD2. Losses at the gene ends were 1 base for V and 7 bases for J; bases not matched to a gene: 6. The CDR3 is 15 amino acids. Germline CDR1 MNHEY, CDR2 SVGAGI. This CDR3 reads CASSYWGTSMNEQFF. The CDR3 DNA reads TGTGCCAGCAGTTACTGGGGGACTAGTATGAATGAGCAGTTCTTC.

This clonotype was observed a few times. V and J are TRBV7-8 and TRBJ2-7, with TRBD2 identical over 11 bases. Per the germline V gene, CDR1 is SGHVS and CDR2 is FQNEAQ. The CDR3 has 17 amino acids. With 0 bases clipped from V and 3 bases from J, the junction kept 7 bases outside the gene matches. Here the CDR3 reads CASSLASGRAFVYEQYF. The CDR3 DNA sequence: TGTGCCAGCAGCTTAGCTAGCGGGAGGGCCTTCGTCTACGAGCAGTACTTC.

This clonotype was detected a few times. V usage is TRBV7-2 and J usage is TRBJ2-6, with D tentatively TRBD1 or TRBD2 (6 bases each). The CDR3 totals 16 residues. Germline-derived CDR1 and CDR2 are SGHTA and FQGNSA. The V end was cut by 5 bases, the J end by 1 base, with 12 bases between. The CDR3 loop is CASSQQGTSGANVLTF. Here the CDR3 DNA reads TGTGCCAGCAGCCAGCAGGGGACTTCTGGGGCCAACGTCCTGACTTTC. Combining the CDR3 with reference TRBV7-2 and TRBJ2-6 gives the whole variable domain GAGVSQSPSNKVTEKGKDVELRCDPISGHTALYWYRQSLGQGLEFLIYFQGNSAPDKSGLPSDRFSAERTGGSVSTLTIQRTQQEDSAVYLCASSQQGTSGANVLTFGAGSRLTVL.

This clonotype turned up a few times. This rearrangement joins TRBV7-2 to TRBJ2-1; D not resolved. CDR1 and CDR2 (germline): SGHTA, FQGNSA. V lost 8 bases and J lost 9, with 11 bases in between. The CDR3 sequence is 11 residues long. CDR3 DNA sequence: TGTGCCAGCTCCCTCACCCTTGAGCAGTTCTTC. It translates to CASSLTLEQFF.

The chain has TRBV7-2 and TRBJ2-7; 9 nucleotides align to TRBD2. Germline values: CDR1 SGHTA, CDR2 FQGNSA. The CDR3 extends over 15 amino acids. J lost 2 bases, V lost 1 base, and 3 bases had no gene match. The CDR3 region is CASSLVAGEAYEQYF. The DNA for the CDR3 is TGTGCCAGCAGCTTAGTAGCGGGAGAAGCCTACGAGCAGTACTTC.

This chain uses TRBV5-1 with TRBJ2-5; 8 bases fit TRBD1. CDR1 and CDR2 (germline): SGHRS, YFSETQ. V trimming: 4 bases; J trimming: 7 bases; junction bases outside the gene matches: 12. This CDR3 region has 15 residues. CDR3 region: CASSPGTGGYGTQYF. The CDR3 DNA is TGCGCCAGCAGCCCGGGGACAGGAGGATACGGGACCCAGTACTTC.

The V and J genes are TRBV15 and TRBJ2-5; 8 nucleotides match TRBD1. The CDR3 consists of 16 residues. Germline V gives CDR1 LNHNV, CDR2 YYDKDF (reference sequence). Losses at the gene ends were 1 base for V and 5 bases for J; bases not matched to a gene: 9. In DNA form, the CDR3 reads TGTGCCACCAGCAGAGGTGGCAGGGGGCGACGCGAGACCCAGTACTTC. This translates into CATSRGGRGRRETQYF. Full variable domain (rest looked up from reference TRBV15 and TRBJ2-5): DAMVIQNPRYQVTQFGKPVTLSCSQTLNHNVMYWYQQKSSQAPKLLFHYYDKDFNNEADTPDNFQSRRPNTSFCFLDIRSPGLGDTAMYLCATSRGGRGRRETQYFGPGTRLLVL.

The chain joins TRBV20-1 to TRBJ2-3, with 10 bases aligning to TRBD2. Germline V CDR1 and CDR2: DFQATT, SNEGSKA (reference sequence). The V gene end was trimmed by 3 bases and the J gene end by 7 bases; junction bases not matched to a gene: 4. The CDR3 loop spans 13 amino acids. The CDR3 nucleotides are TGCAGTGCTAGGCGGACTAGCGGAAATACGCAGTATTTT. This encodes CSARRTSGNTQYF.

This clonotype qualifies as medium-sized. This chain connects TRBV7-2 to TRBJ1-6; no definite D call. Trimming shortened V by 5 bases and J by 8 bases, and 10 bases separated the two germline ends. CDR3 size: 13 residues. CDR1 and CDR2 from the germline V gene are SGHTA and FQGNSA. CDR3: CASSVWRDSPLHF. CDR3 coding DNA: TGTGCCAGCAGCGTATGGAGGGATTCACCCCTCCACTTT.

This clonotype occurred a few times. The rearrangement joins TRBV4-1 to TRBJ2-5; 7 bases fit TRBD2. Trimming took 3 bases from V and 2 from J; bases not matched to a gene: 6. CDR1 and CDR2 (germline): MGHRA, YSYEKL. This CDR3 region has 15 residues. This CDR3 is CASSHREGPQETQYF. DNA for the CDR3: TGCGCCAGCAGCCACAGGGAGGGCCCACAAGAGACCCAGTACTTC.

This clonotype was observed a few times. This chain links TRBV20-1 with TRBJ2-1; no clear D. Germline values: CDR1 DFQATT, CDR2 SNEGSKA (reference sequence). This CDR3 region has 11 residues. Trimming pared 2 bases from V and 8 bases from J, leaving 7 bases between. The CDR3 loop is CSARHTYEQFF. Written as DNA, the CDR3 is TGCAGTGCTAGACATACGTATGAGCAGTTCTTC.

The chain carries TRBV20-1 and TRBJ2-1, with 8 bases lining up with TRBD1. The CDR3 spans 16 residues. CDR1 is DFQATT and CDR2 is SNEGSKA in the germline V gene (reference sequence). V gave up 5 bases and J gave up 4 bases; unmatched junction bases: 13. CDR3 sequence (DNA): TGCAGTGCTCCGGCAGGGGGCCCAATTACTTACAATGAGCAGTTCTTC. This gives the protein CSAPAGGPITYNEQFF.